A single TCR beta chain is shown here with its context. V was trimmed by 4 bases and J by 7 bases, leaving 11 bases between them. This CDR3 has 13 amino acids. Germline V lookup: CDR1 MNHEY, CDR2 SMNVEV (reference sequence). These data originate in a study of blood T cell repertoires in COVID-19. At the level of the study: Sources were T cells, B-cell-depleted T cells, or PBMCs; the material itself was cDNA or gDNA.

The repertoire was sequenced with immunoSEQ multiplex PCR; TCRdb's copy has only in-frame clones and lacks some. The sample records 210,000 or so clones, around 80% being singletons. The sequencing input was peripheral blood. This sequence joins TRBV27 and TRBJ2-1; the D is unclear. This sequence originates from a woman aged 40 to 50 with acute or convalescent COVID-19. The CDR3 loop reads CASSSTGRNEQFF. The CDR3 DNA reads as TGTGCCAGCAGTTCGACTGGAAGAAATGAGCAGTTCTTC.